This T cell receptor (beta chain) was captured by sequencing in a study of blood T cell repertoires in COVID-19. About the study: Sites across the United States, Italy and Spain contributed samples from acute and convalescent COVID-19. PBMCs, B-cell-depleted T cells, or T cells were the source of the cDNA or gDNA that made up the material.

Participant ages covered about 18 to 89 years across about 22 US areas. Sequencing used immunoSEQ multiplex PCR; TCRdb keeps in-frame clones, though not all of them. The sample lists about 280,000 clones; about 87% were seen once. There are 13 residues in the CDR3. CDR1 and CDR2 (germline): SGHRS, YFSETQ. Trimming took 3 bases from V and 2 from J, leaving 8 bases between them. The sequence came from a woman aged 30 to 39 with acute COVID-19. The sample was PBMCs or T cells enriched from blood (not recorded which). V is TRBV5-1 and J is TRBJ1-2; possibly TRBD1 for D (6 bases). The CDR3 coding sequence is TGCGCCAGCAGCTCGGGACAAAACTATGGCTACACCTTC. This codes for CASSSGQNYGYTF.